The subject of this entry is one T cell receptor beta chain. Its antigen is unidentified. The libraries of TRB cDNA were prepared using 5' RACE with UMI labels. TCRdb reprocessed the 5' RACE reads and keeps a single row for each CDR3 protein, giving no DNA. The sample has about 57,000 distinct CDR3 sequences, and its top ten clones hold 20% to 25%. Each CD8+ T cell subset was sorted in triplicate, 330,000 or so cells each. CDR3 length equals 16 residues. The sample originates from a study of CXCR3-negative and CXCR3-positive naive CD8 T cells. Overall study context: Total TRB output reached about 135 million reads, about 1.5 +/- 0.3 million per library. Findings and limits, study-wide: Memory CD8+ T cell repertoires were far less diverse than both naive subsets. Naive subsets did not differ in surface CD5, and the authors estimated TCR strength using properties of the TRB CDR3.

The material sequenced was memory CD8+ T cells from blood. This receptor was obtained from a human donor in good health. Some clones in this sample may be carry-over from other donors' samples. The V call is TRBV21-1, the J call TRBJ2-5; TCRdb names TRBD1, which stays unverified in the absence of DNA. TRBV21-1 is classified as a pseudogene. This CDR3 is CASTDFRQEIQETQYF.